The 27 T cell receptor beta chains below come from one sample, sequenced in a study of shared clonotypes between healthy human individuals. The naive CD8 population came from CD45RO-negative cells selected for CCR7, without terminally differentiated effector memory CD45RA+ cells. Produced via immunoSEQ multiplex PCR; TCRdb's table is partial and in-frame only. The data contain about 590,000 clones, around 95% of them singletons. Sequencing was performed on naive CD8+ T cells sorted from blood. These receptors all come from a woman aged 30 to 39 in good health.

This clone has a single count. This chain joins TRBV6-1 and TRBJ1-2; D might be TRBD1 (5 bases). The germline V gene has CDR1 MNHNS and CDR2 SASEGT. There are 17 residues in the CDR3. The ends were cut back, 3 bases at V and 4 bases at J, with 21 bases in the middle. CDR3 amino acids: CASSDRSPIGAFYGYTF. CDR3 DNA: TGTGCCAGCAGTGATCGTTCTCCGATTGGGGCCTTCTATGGCTACACCTTC.

This clone was observed once. J is TRBJ2-7 and V is TRBV9; TRBD1 agrees at 8 bases. Germline V lookup: CDR1 SGDLS, CDR2 YYNGEE. The ends lost 2 bases at V and 0 bases at J; junction bases unmatched: 4. The CDR3 consists of 15 residues. CDR3: CASSVAGGYSYEQYF. In DNA, the CDR3 is TGTGCCAGCAGCGTTGCAGGGGGCTACTCCTACGAGCAGTACTTC.

Points on this clone: Within the sample, other DNA sequences also encode this same CDR3. The CDR3 loop is CASSQDRLTGELFF. The CDR3 DNA reads as TGCGCCAGCAGCCAAGATCGGCTCACCGGGGAGCTGTTTTTT. The J gene is TRBJ2-2, the V gene TRBV4-1; D remains unclear. Looked up from germline, CDR1 is MGHRA and CDR2 is YSYEKL. This CDR3 region has 14 residues. Trimming removed 0 bases from V and 4 bases from J, with 6 bases in between.

J is TRBJ2-7 and V is TRBV7-8, with D unresolved. The ends were cut back, 5 bases at V and 9 bases at J, with 17 bases in the middle. Germline values: CDR1 SGHVS, CDR2 FQNEAQ. The CDR3 is 13 residues long. CDR3 in amino acids: CASSPRTEVGQYF. CDR3 DNA: TGTGCCAGCAGCCCAAGAACCGAAGTTGGGCAGTACTTC. Variable domain in full (rest from reference TRBV7-8 and TRBJ2-7): GAGVSQSPRYKVAKRGQDVALRCDPISGHVSLFWYQQALGQGPEFLTYFQNEAQLDKSGLPSDRFFAERPEGSVSTLKIQRTQQEDSAVYLCASSPRTEVGQYFGPGTRLTVT.

The chain has TRBV5-1 and TRBJ2-5; 11 bases align to TRBD1. The CDR3 runs to 17 residues. Germline V gene lookup returns CDR1 SGHRS and CDR2 YFSETQ. Trimming removed 0 bases from V and 5 bases from J; junction bases left unmatched: 9. The CDR3 DNA follows: TGCGCCAGCAGCTTGGGCCCCGGGACAGGGGGAAGGGAGACCCAGTACTTC. Residues: CASSLGPGTGGRETQYF.

This clone was seen once. CDR3 nucleotide sequence: TGTGCCAGCAGCCAATTTCTCGGCGAGGGGTACGAGCAGTACTTC. Amino acids: CASSQFLGEGYEQYF. The rearrangement uses TRBV14 and TRBJ2-7; TRBD1 or TRBD2 may be the D gene (5 bases each). This CDR3 region has 15 residues. Looked up from germline, CDR1 is SGHDN and CDR2 is FVKESK. Between the trimmed V and J ends, which lost 2 bases and 4 bases, there was a span of 15 bases.

V and J are TRBV7-9 and TRBJ2-3; the D gene could be TRBD1 or TRBD2 (6 bases each). CDR1 is SEHNR, CDR2 FQNEAQ, per germline (reference sequence). The CDR3 has 15 residues. The V and J ends lost 2 bases and 1 base respectively, with 10 bases between them. The CDR3: CASSLSGGRTDTQYF. DNA of the CDR3: TGTGCCAGCAGCTTAAGTGGGGGGCGCACAGATACGCAGTATTTT.

The chain employs TRBV29-1 and TRBJ1-2, with 8 positions matching TRBD1. The CDR3 covers 14 residues. The V and J ends lost 7 bases and 4 bases, in that order; junction bases with no gene match: 11. Germline loops: CDR1 SQVTM, CDR2 ANQGSEA. In DNA form, the CDR3 reads TGCAGCGCCGTGGCGACAGGGGAATTCTATGGCTACACCTTC. It yields the protein CSAVATGEFYGYTF.

Here the CDR3 reads CASSSVGQGPYEQYF. The CDR3 DNA follows: TGTGCCAGCAGTTCCGTGGGACAGGGTCCCTACGAGCAGTACTTC. The chain uses TRBV5-6 and TRBJ2-7, with TRBD1 matching over 9 bases. The germline CDR1 and CDR2 sequences are SGHDT and YYEEEE. Trimming cost V 5 bases and J 2 bases; bases outside gene matches: 8. This CDR3 has 15 amino acids.

A word on this clone: Distinct nucleotide sequences in the sample also encode this CDR3. This sequence joins TRBV4-1 and TRBJ2-2; D remains ambiguous. V dropped 1 base and J dropped 2 bases, with 5 bases sitting between them. Germline CDR1 MGHRA, CDR2 YSYEKL. This CDR3 has 14 amino acids. DNA of the CDR3: TGCGCCAGCAGCCAAGTTCCTAACACCGGGGAGCTGTTTTTT. Its translation is CASSQVPNTGELFF.

J is TRBJ2-7 and V is TRBV13; tentatively, D is TRBD1 (5 bases). In germline, CDR1 is PRHDT, CDR2 FYEKMQ (reference sequence). V was pared by 1 base and J by 7 bases, with 14 bases between. The length of the CDR3 is 14 residues. The CDR3 loop is CASSLVGAGYEQYF. CDR3 DNA sequence: TGTGCCAGCAGCTTAGTTGGGGCCGGTTATGAGCAGTACTTC. The full variable domain, rest sourced from reference TRBV13 and TRBJ2-7, is AAGVIQSPRHLIKEKRETATLKCYPIPRHDTVYWYQQGPGQDPQFLISFYEKMQSDKGSIPDRFSAQQFSDYHSELNMSSLELGDSALYFCASSLVGAGYEQYFGPGTRLTVT.

The gene calls are TRBV27 and TRBJ1-4, with TRBD1 matching 9 bases. Germline loops: CDR1 MNHEY, CDR2 SMNVEV (reference sequence). The ends lost 5 bases at V and 2 bases at J; junction bases unmatched: 6. The CDR3 has 16 amino acids. The CDR3 sequence is CASSTQGAYTNEKLFF. The CDR3 DNA follows: TGTGCCAGCAGTACACAGGGGGCATATACTAATGAAAAACTGTTTTTT.

This clone was seen just once. The chain is built from TRBV6-5 and TRBJ1-1; TRBD1 might be the D (5 bases). Germline V lookup: CDR1 MNHEY, CDR2 SVGAGI. The ends were cut back, 7 bases at V and 1 base at J, with 13 bases in the middle. There are 14 residues in the CDR3. The chain's CDR3 is CASNPRGRNTEAFF. CDR3 nucleotides: TGTGCCAGCAATCCTAGGGGTCGGAACACTGAAGCTTTCTTT.

The chain couples TRBV28 to TRBJ2-3, with D uncertain. V was shortened by 6 bases and J by 2 bases, with 18 bases between the two germline ends. Germline assignment: CDR1 MDHEN and CDR2 SYDVKM. The CDR3 loop spans 16 amino acids. CDR3 sequence: CASRLIQPSHTDTQYF. The CDR3 nucleotides are TGTGCCAGCAGATTGATACAGCCGAGCCACACAGATACGCAGTATTTT.

The chain links TRBV28 to TRBJ1-5; D not resolved. The CDR3 covers 13 residues. V lost 5 bases and J 9 bases, leaving 14 bases between the germline ends. Germline assignment: CDR1 MDHEN and CDR2 SYDVKM. The CDR3 here is CASSRGPSLPQHF. As DNA, the CDR3 is TGTGCCAGCAGTCGAGGACCGTCGCTGCCCCAGCATTTT. The whole variable domain, filled in from reference TRBV28 and TRBJ1-5, reads DVKVTQSSRYLVKRTGEKVFLECVQDMDHENMFWYRQDPGLGLRLIYFSYDVKMKEKGDIPEGYSVSREKKERFSLILESASTNQTSMYLCASSRGPSLPQHFGDGTRLSIL.

The chain employs TRBV27 and TRBJ1-5, with D maybe TRBD1 (5 bases). The CDR3 runs 14 residues. With 6 bases removed from V and 4 bases from J, the gap between germline ends came to 13 bases. Germline CDR1 MNHEY, CDR2 SMNVEV (reference sequence). The CDR3: CASSPFGGNQPQHF. In DNA form, the CDR3 reads TGTGCCAGCAGCCCATTCGGGGGAAATCAGCCCCAGCATTTT.

This chain links TRBV7-8 with TRBJ2-7; TRBD1 might be the D (6 bases). CDR3 size: 15 residues. Trimming took off 5 bases at V and 0 bases at J, with 14 bases between the two ends. Germline CDR1 and CDR2: SGHVS and FQNEAQ. CDR3 sequence: CASSAGVGGSYEQYF. Written as DNA, the CDR3 is TGTGCCAGCAGCGCAGGGGTCGGAGGCTCCTACGAGCAGTACTTC. Drawing the rest from reference TRBV7-8 and TRBJ2-7, the complete variable domain is GAGVSQSPRYKVAKRGQDVALRCDPISGHVSLFWYQQALGQGPEFLTYFQNEAQLDKSGLPSDRFFAERPEGSVSTLKIQRTQQEDSAVYLCASSAGVGGSYEQYFGPGTRLTVT.

In this sample, this clone turned up once. The V call is TRBV28, the J call TRBJ2-2; the D gene is possibly TRBD2 (5 bases). V lost 9 bases to trimming and J lost 6 bases, with 11 bases between them. This CDR3 is built from 12 residues. The germline V gene has CDR1 MDHEN and CDR2 SYDVKM. CDR3 residues: CASRGQPGELFF. CDR3 sequence (DNA): TGTGCCAGTAGAGGGCAGCCCGGGGAGCTGTTTTTT.

The V gene is TRBV2, the J gene TRBJ2-2; possibly TRBD2 for D (5 bases). Per the germline V gene, CDR1 is SNHLY and CDR2 is FYNNEI. The CDR3 extends over 16 amino acids. Trimming took off 3 bases at V and 3 bases at J, with 14 bases between the two ends. This CDR3 is CASSDGAGGDTGELFF. The DNA for the CDR3 is TGTGCCAGCAGTGACGGAGCAGGAGGTGACACCGGGGAGCTGTTTTTT.

The CDR3: CASSLVWTGGYEQYF. The CDR3 region has the DNA TGTGCCAGCAGCTTGGTCTGGACAGGGGGTTACGAGCAGTACTTC. V gene TRBV5-5 combines with J gene TRBJ2-7; 10 bases are a match to TRBD1. The CDR3 spans 15 residues. After removal of 0 bases from V and 4 bases from J, the junction contained 4 bases not matched to a gene. Germline lookup yields CDR1 SGHKS and CDR2 YYEKEE (reference sequence).

Remarks on this clone: This same CDR3 is encoded by further DNA sequences in the sample. V and J are TRBV9 and TRBJ1-1, with D possibly being TRBD1 (5 bases). The CDR3 sequence is 13 residues long. Trimming stripped 0 bases from V and 3 bases from J, with 6 bases between. Germline V lookup: CDR1 SGDLS, CDR2 YYNGEE. CDR3 region: CASSVGGDTEAFF. The CDR3 nucleotides read TGTGCCAGCAGCGTAGGAGGGGACACTGAAGCTTTCTTT.

V is TRBV20-1 and J is TRBJ2-1; D call uncertain. In germline, CDR1 is DFQATT, CDR2 SNEGSKA (reference sequence). The CDR3 has 11 amino acids. V was trimmed by 7 bases and J by 4 bases, leaving 8 bases between them. CDR3 sequence: CSVLKYNEQFF. The CDR3 nucleotides read TGCAGTGTACTCAAATACAATGAGCAGTTCTTC.

The chain links TRBV11-2 to TRBJ2-1, with D maybe TRBD2 (6 bases). The CDR3 runs to 15 residues. CDR1 is SGHAT and CDR2 is FQNNGV in the germline V gene. The V end was cut by 7 bases, the J end by 5 bases, with 18 bases between. The CDR3 DNA follows: TGTGCCAGCAACTCCGGCTGGGGGGTAAACAATGAGCAGTTCTTC. This sequence encodes CASNSGWGVNNEQFF.

This chain joins TRBV5-1 and TRBJ2-4; D is perhaps TRBD2 (6 bases). CDR3 size: 14 residues. Germline lookup yields CDR1 SGHRS and CDR2 YFSETQ. The V end was cut by 2 bases, the J end by 2 bases, with 8 bases between. Written as DNA, the CDR3 is TGCGCCAGCAGCTTCAGGGACTCCAAAAACATTCAGTACTTC. This gives the protein CASSFRDSKNIQYF. The variable domain in full, with the rest retrieved from reference TRBV5-1 and TRBJ2-4, is KAGVTQTPRYLIKTRGQQVTLSCSPISGHRSVSWYQQTPGQGLQFLFEYFSETQRNKGNFPGRFSGRQFSNSRSEMNVSTLELGDSALYLCASSFRDSKNIQYFGAGTRLSVL.

The V and J genes are TRBV5-1 and TRBJ2-7; the match to TRBD2 covers 10 bases. Trimming at V came to 5 bases and at J to 4 bases, leaving 6 bases not matched to a gene. The germline CDR1 and CDR2 sequences are SGHRS and YFSETQ. This CDR3 has 14 amino acids. CDR3 nucleotides: TGCGCCAGCAGACCACTAGCGGGAAGTTACGAGCAGTACTTC. Its protein is CASRPLAGSYEQYF. Full variable domain (missing parts from reference TRBV5-1 and TRBJ2-7): KAGVTQTPRYLIKTRGQQVTLSCSPISGHRSVSWYQQTPGQGLQFLFEYFSETQRNKGNFPGRFSGRQFSNSRSEMNVSTLELGDSALYLCASRPLAGSYEQYFGPGTRLTVT.

This sequence joins TRBV11-2 and TRBJ2-7; D might be TRBD2 (5 bases). From germline, CDR1 is SGHAT and CDR2 FQNNGV. The V end lost 4 bases, the J end lost 0 bases, and 13 bases lay between the germline ends. There are 15 residues in the CDR3. The CDR3 DNA sequence: TGTGCCAGCAGCTCCTCCGGGATTTCCTCCTACGAGCAGTACTTC. Its translation is CASSSSGISSYEQYF. Filled out from reference TRBV11-2 and TRBJ2-7, the complete variable domain reads EAGVAQSPRYKIIEKRQSVAFWCNPISGHATLYWYQQILGQGPKLLIQFQNNGVVDDSQLPKDRFSAERLKGVDSTLKIQPAKLEDSAVYLCASSSSGISSYEQYFGPGTRLTVT.

The chain joins TRBV27 to TRBJ2-5; D remains ambiguous. The J call is uncertain, as TRBJ2-7 better fits the DNA end. Germline-derived CDR1 and CDR2 are MNHEY and SMNVEV (reference sequence). CDR3 length: 13 amino acids. The CDR3, as DNA: TGTGCCAGCAGTTTAGGGTATAGACACGAGCAGTACTTC. Its translation is CASSLGYRHEQYF.